Below, 27 T cell receptor beta chains from the same sample are listed, as sequenced in a study of blood T cell repertoires in COVID-19. Repertoires were generated with immunoSEQ multiplex PCR, while TCRdb's copy carries only in-frame clones and drops some. The data hold 150,000 to 200,000 clones, with about 81% observed a single time. The sequenced sample consisted of peripheral blood. These receptors originate from a woman in her sixties or seventies with COVID-19, enrolled during active disease.

The genes are TRBV25-1 and TRBJ2-2; D is ambiguous. Germline lookup yields CDR1 MGHDK and CDR2 SYGVNS. The ends were cut back, 2 bases at V and 8 bases at J, with 12 bases in the middle. This CDR3 region has 14 residues. CDR3 bases: TGTGCCAGCAGTGAAATCAACCCCCGGGGGGAGCTGTTTTTT. It encodes CASSEINPRGELFF.

The chain combines TRBV6-5 with TRBJ1-4; TRBD1 is a possible D gene (5 bases). V dropped 3 bases and J dropped 7 bases, with 15 bases sitting between them. The CDR3 runs to 15 residues. Per the germline V gene, CDR1 is MNHEY and CDR2 is SVGAGI. Here the CDR3 reads CASSYFGGNGEKLFF. CDR3 DNA sequence: TGTGCCAGCAGTTATTTCGGGGGGAACGGTGAAAAACTGTTTTTT.

The chain has TRBV28 and TRBJ1-3; 7 nucleotides line up with TRBD1. Germline-derived CDR1 and CDR2 are MDHEN and SYDVKM. CDR3 size: 14 residues. The V segment lost 7 bases and the J segment 3 bases; nucleotides outside the gene matches: 6. CDR3 loop: CASITQGLGNTIYF. The DNA of the CDR3 is TGTGCCAGCATCACACAGGGGCTTGGAAACACCATATATTTT. The full variable domain, its missing parts supplied by reference TRBV28 and TRBJ1-3, is DVKVTQSSRYLVKRTGEKVFLECVQDMDHENMFWYRQDPGLGLRLIYFSYDVKMKEKGDIPEGYSVSREKKERFSLILESASTNQTSMYLCASITQGLGNTIYFGEGSWLTVV.

V gene TRBV4-1 combines with J gene TRBJ1-2; possibly TRBD1 for D (6 bases). V was clipped by 8 bases and J by 3 bases, with 25 bases between them. Germline V gene lookup returns CDR1 MGHRA and CDR2 YSYEKL. The CDR3 contains 17 residues. The CDR3 loop reads CASLLQGLVLGYYGYTF. CDR3 sequence (DNA): TGCGCCAGCCTTCTCCAGGGGCTAGTATTAGGGTACTATGGCTACACCTTC.

The rearrangement uses TRBV12-5 and TRBJ2-7; possible D gene TRBD2, 6 bases. The V and J ends lost 0 bases and 2 bases respectively, with 17 bases between them. The CDR3 length is 17 residues. In germline, CDR1 is LGHNT, CDR2 FRNRAP. DNA of the CDR3: TGTGCTAGTGGTTTGGTATGGGGAGGTCCAAGAACCTACGAGCAGTACGTC. Translation gives CASGLVWGGPRTYEQYV.

The rearrangement links TRBV5-8 to TRBJ1-2; TRBD1 is a possible D gene (5 bases). In germline, CDR1 is SGHTS, CDR2 YDEGEE. V lost 4 bases and J 8 bases, leaving 12 bases between the germline ends. CDR3 length: 12 amino acids. The CDR3 coding sequence is TGTGCCAGCAGCCGGGCGGGGGGGGGCTACACCTTC. It is translated as CASSRAGGGYTF.

This chain joins TRBV4-1 and TRBJ2-7; 11 bases agree with TRBD1. The CDR3 consists of 14 residues. CDR1 and CDR2 from the germline V gene are MGHRA and YSYEKL. V trimming: 0 bases; J trimming: 10 bases; junction bases outside the gene matches: 5. The CDR3 DNA reads as TGCGCCAGCAGCCAAGACACCGGGACAGGGGGACAGTACGTC. This gives the protein CASSQDTGTGGQYV.

V is TRBV25-1 and J is TRBJ2-2; possible D gene TRBD2, 6 bases. V was trimmed by 4 bases and J by 5 bases, leaving 14 bases between them. This CDR3 comprises 15 residues. Germline V gives CDR1 MGHDK, CDR2 SYGVNS. This CDR3 is CASSGFVGGTGELFF. Written as DNA, the CDR3 is TGTGCCAGCAGTGGTTTCGTCGGGGGTACCGGGGAGCTGTTTTTT.

The V call is TRBV6-1, the J call TRBJ2-3; possibly TRBD2 for D (6 bases). The V end lost 4 bases, the J end lost 3 bases, and 17 bases lay between the germline ends. Germline V gene lookup returns CDR1 MNHNS and CDR2 SASEGT. The CDR3 consists of 16 residues. The DNA for the CDR3 is TGTGCCAGCAGTGTCTTCACCGGGACTCCAACAGATACGCAGTATTTT. Translation: CASSVFTGTPTDTQYF.

The chain joins TRBV19 to TRBJ1-4, with TRBD1 matching 7 bases. Germline V gives CDR1 LNHDA, CDR2 SQIVND (reference sequence). The CDR3 has 12 amino acids. Trimming at V came to 11 bases and at J to 3 bases, leaving 3 bases not matched to a gene. The CDR3 sequence: CALRGPNEKLFF. CDR3 DNA sequence: TGTGCCTTAAGGGGGCCTAATGAAAAACTGTTTTTT.

The chain couples TRBV6-5 to TRBJ1-1, with 7 bases aligning to TRBD1. CDR1 and CDR2 from the germline V gene are MNHEY and SVGAGI. The CDR3 is 12 residues long. Trimming removed 5 bases from V and 12 bases from J; junction bases left unmatched: 9. The CDR3 DNA reads TGTGCCAGCAGTCAGGGGGGATCAGGGACTTTCTTT. It yields the protein CASSQGGSGTFF.

The chain employs TRBV28 and TRBJ1-5; 8 nucleotides match TRBD1. The V gene end was trimmed by 4 bases and the J gene end by 6 bases; junction bases not matched to a gene: 2. This CDR3 spans 13 amino acids. In germline, CDR1 is MDHEN, CDR2 SYDVKM. Here the CDR3 DNA reads TGTGCCAGCAGTTGGCAGGGGGCTCAGCCCCAGCATTTT. It encodes CASSWQGAQPQHF.

This chain connects TRBV18 to TRBJ1-3; D not resolved. The CDR3 sequence is 16 residues long. The germline V gene has CDR1 KGHSH and CDR2 LQKENI. Trimming took off 0 bases at V and 0 bases at J, with 9 bases between the two ends. The chain's CDR3 is CASSPPSTNSGNTIYF. The CDR3 nucleotides are TGTGCCAGCTCACCACCGAGCACTAACTCTGGAAACACCATATATTTT. The variable domain in full, with the rest retrieved from reference TRBV18 and TRBJ1-3, is NAGVMQNPRHLVRRRGQEARLRCSPMKGHSHVYWYRQLPEEGLKFMVYLQKENIIDESGMPKERFSAEFPKEGPSILRIQQVVRGDSAAYFCASSPPSTNSGNTIYFGEGSWLTVV.

The gene calls are TRBV6-5 and TRBJ1-3; D perhaps matches TRBD1 (5 bases). Trimming removed 9 bases from V and 3 bases from J, with 9 bases in between. The CDR3 loop spans 12 amino acids. CDR1 and CDR2 (germline): MNHEY, SVGAGI. CDR3 region: CASFDSGNTIYF. The CDR3 bases are TGTGCCAGTTTCGACAGTGGAAACACCATATATTTT.

The CDR3 sequence: CASRPQGRTDTQYF. The CDR3 nucleotides read TGTGCCAGTAGACCACAGGGTAGAACAGATACGCAGTATTTT. The chain carries TRBV19 and TRBJ2-3, with a possible D match to TRBD1 (6 bases). The CDR3 length is 14 residues. Germline CDR1 LNHDA, CDR2 SQIVND (reference sequence). V lost 6 bases and J 3 bases, leaving 13 bases between the germline ends. The entire variable domain, with the rest obtained from reference TRBV19 and TRBJ2-3, is as follows: DGGITQSPKYLFRKEGQNVTLSCEQNLNHDAMYWYRQDPGQGLRLIYYSQIVNDFQKGDIAEGYSVSREKKESFPLTVTSAQKNPTAFYLCASRPQGRTDTQYFGPGTRLTVL.

The chain employs TRBV6-1 and TRBJ1-2; the D gene is possibly TRBD1 (5 bases). The CDR3 sequence is 15 residues long. The germline V gene encodes CDR1 MNHNS and CDR2 SASEGT. With 0 bases removed from V and 3 bases from J, the gap between germline ends came to 11 bases. The CDR3 protein is CASSEAAGWDYGYTF. The DNA for the CDR3 is TGTGCCAGCAGTGAAGCGGCAGGGTGGGACTATGGCTACACCTTC.

The chain's CDR3 is CATSDLPHTREQFF. CDR3 nucleotide sequence: TGTGCCACCAGTGATTTGCCCCATACACGAGAGCAGTTCTTC. The chain recombines TRBV24-1 with TRBJ2-1; D remains unclear. Germline V CDR1 and CDR2: KGHDR, SFDVKD. Trimming stripped 0 bases from V and 10 bases from J, with 12 bases between. CDR3 length equals 14 residues.

The V and J genes are TRBV5-4 and TRBJ1-2; D is unresolved. Looked up from germline, CDR1 is SGHNT and CDR2 is YYREEE (reference sequence). The CDR3 runs to 14 residues. V was pared by 3 bases and J by 0 bases, with 9 bases between. CDR3 loop: CASSWEKANYGYTF. The CDR3 DNA is TGTGCCAGCAGCTGGGAGAAGGCTAACTATGGCTACACCTTC.

The chain recombines TRBV7-3 with TRBJ2-1; 7 positions agree with TRBD2. Unmatched junction bases numbered 9, after V lost 4 bases and J lost 0 bases. Germline loops: CDR1 SGHTA, CDR2 FQGTGA. The CDR3 consists of 17 residues. Here the CDR3 DNA reads TGTGCCAGCAGCTCAGGACTAGTTGGGGGCTCCTACAATGAGCAGTTCTTC. It yields the protein CASSSGLVGGSYNEQFF.

This clone has a single count. The chain recombines TRBV7-2 with TRBJ1-3; no reliable D call. CDR3 length equals 18 residues. Trimming cost V 1 base and J 1 base, with 17 bases left between them. Germline V gene sequence: CDR1 SGHTA, CDR2 FQGNSA. The CDR3 is CASSLGFSRALSGNTIYF. CDR3 in DNA: TGTGCCAGCAGCTTAGGTTTCTCGAGAGCTTTATCTGGAAACACCATATATTTT.

The chain couples TRBV30 to TRBJ2-6, with TRBD1 matching over 7 bases. The CDR3 runs 13 residues. Germline V gene data show CDR1 as GTSNPN and CDR2 as SVGIG (reference sequence). With 0 bases clipped from V and 13 bases from J, the junction kept 6 bases outside the gene matches. The CDR3 loop is CAWSVGTAQVLTF. DNA for the CDR3: TGTGCCTGGAGTGTGGGGACAGCGCAGGTCCTGACTTTC.

The chain combines TRBV11-3 with TRBJ2-2; 8 nucleotides line up with TRBD1. Trimming took 6 bases from V and 5 from J; bases not matched to a gene: 8. Per the germline V gene, CDR1 is SGHNT and CDR2 is YENEEA. The CDR3 extends over 15 amino acids. In DNA, the CDR3 is TGTGCCAGCAGGCAAGACAGGGGAGAGACCGGGGAGCTGTTTTTT. Translation gives CASRQDRGETGELFF.

The rearrangement uses TRBV5-1 and TRBJ1-2; D gene unclear. Deletions cut 4 bases from V and 7 bases from J, with 17 bases between. The germline V gene encodes CDR1 SGHRS and CDR2 YFSETQ. The CDR3 consists of 14 residues. This CDR3 is CASSVTGSGGGYTF. For the CDR3, the DNA is TGCGCCAGCAGCGTTACCGGGTCCGGCGGTGGCTACACCTTC.

The chain employs TRBV6-5 and TRBJ1-1; D remains ambiguous. The CDR3 sequence is 13 residues long. V was trimmed by 8 bases and J by 2 bases, leaving 12 bases between them. Germline loops: CDR1 MNHEY, CDR2 SVGAGI. This CDR3 reads CASAATFNTEAFF. The CDR3 coding sequence is TGTGCCAGCGCGGCCACCTTCAACACTGAAGCTTTCTTT.

The chain is built from TRBV19 and TRBJ2-5; 7 nucleotides agree with TRBD1. The CDR3 runs 16 residues. Trimming cost V 5 bases and J 1 base; bases outside gene matches: 10. Germline V CDR1 and CDR2: LNHDA, SQIVND (reference sequence). CDR3 sequence reads: CASSLRPGTVQETQYF. The CDR3 nucleotides are TGTGCCAGTAGTCTACGGCCGGGGACAGTCCAAGAGACCCAGTACTTC.

This clone was observed a single time. The V gene is TRBV19, the J gene TRBJ2-3; D may be TRBD2 (6 bases). With 5 bases removed from V and 1 base from J, the gap between germline ends came to 10 bases. Germline CDR1 is LNHDA and CDR2 is SQIVND (reference sequence). The length of the CDR3 is 14 residues. The CDR3 DNA sequence: TGTGCCAGTAGTGCGGGGCCCCGCACAGATACGCAGTATTTT. Translated, it gives CASSAGPRTDTQYF.

V and J are TRBV28 and TRBJ1-5; the match to TRBD1 covers 7 bases. Trimming removed 9 bases from V and 6 bases from J; junction bases left unmatched: 8. Per the germline V gene, CDR1 is MDHEN and CDR2 is SYDVKM. The CDR3 runs 13 residues. CDR3 DNA sequence: TGTGCCAGTCGACAGGGAGGATTTCAGCCCCAGCATTTT. Its translation is CASRQGGFQPQHF.